This T cell receptor (beta chain) is drawn from a study of shared clonotypes between healthy human individuals. General observations from the study: The study found 4.5% to 5% of naive CD4 clonotypes shared across four donors.

The count of this clone is one. The antigen remains undetermined. Trimming removed 5 bases from V and 2 bases from J; junction bases left unmatched: 6. The CDR3 is 16 residues long. Per germline, CDR1 SEHNR and CDR2 FQNEAQ (reference sequence). TCRdb's table, derived via immunoSEQ multiplex PCR, lists solely in-frame clones and lacks some. The sample has 2 million to 2.5 million clones; approximately 94% are singletons. The chain joins TRBV7-9 to TRBJ2-4; TRBD1 matches at 10 bases. Sequencing was performed on naive CD4+ T cells sorted from blood. Indicated subset: CD45RA+ positively selected. The TCR was taken from a man aged 18 to 29 in good health. CDR3 residues: CASSPGQGVPKNIQYF. In DNA, the CDR3 is TGTGCCAGCAGCCCCGGACAGGGGGTTCCCAAAAACATTCAGTACTTC.